This T cell receptor (beta chain) is from a study of T and B cells in COVID-19 patients. TRB rearrangements were amplified by multiplex PCR with BIOMED2 TRB-A/B primers. MiXCR, applied by TCRdb to the multiplex PCR reads, yields one record per CDR3 protein. The sample contains fewer than 9,500 distinct CDR3 sequences, approximately 29% of which appear only once. Blood genomic DNA input for TRB amplification was about 250-500 ng. This clonotype is medium-sized. V was pared by 6 bases and J by 4 bases, with 6 bases of the junction left unmatched. The CDR3 runs 16 residues. Per the germline V gene, CDR1 is MNHEY and CDR2 is SVGAGI.

The genes are TRBV6-5 and TRBJ2-3; 14 bases line up with TRBD2. The sequence was collected from a human donor who had recovered from COVID-19. The sample consisted of blood. CDR3 amino acids: CASRTSGGGRADTQYF. In DNA, the CDR3 is TGTGCCAGCAGGACTAGCGGGGGGGGGAGGGCAGATACGCAGTATTTT.